This entry concerns a single T cell receptor (beta chain). Antigen unknown. CDR3 size: 14 residues. The germline CDR1 and CDR2 sequences are MGHDK and SYGVNS. Trimming left V 2 bases short and J 5 bases short, with 10 bases between. Using genomic DNA as the template, TCR beta VDJ and CDR3 profiling was carried out. TCRdb reanalysed the reads using MiXCR and keeps one entry per CDR3 protein. The sample holds about 270,000 distinct CDR3 sequences, roughly 82% seen once. An expansion of CD8+CD57+ cells by flow cytometry had been shown in patients chosen for sequencing. Each patient gave a blood sample that was collected before any therapy had been received. This entry is derived from a study of CD8+CD57+ T cells in acquired aplastic anemia. Whole-study findings and limits: Patients were compared with controls for CD8+ Simpson's diversity, and no significant difference emerged.

The source is a human donor with aplastic anemia. This rearrangement joins TRBV25-1 to TRBJ1-3, with a tentative D call TRBD1 (6 bases). The specimen was sorted CD4+, CD8+, or CD8+CD57+ T cells (not recorded which) from PBMCs. The CDR3 coding sequence is TGTGCCAGCAGTGAAGCGGGACAAAGAAACACCATATATTTT. Protein product: CASSEAGQRNTIYF.